The clone carrying this T cell receptor beta chain has ten or more counts. This specimen belongs to a study of low-dose radiotherapy and immunotherapy resistance in tumors. Overall study: Cohort 1 patients were irradiated with 0.5 Gy fractions every 2 weeks to 6.5 Gy total. Cohort 2, a group dosed every two weeks at 1 Gy per fraction, received 13 Gy in total over 26 weeks.

As to time point: before trial treatment. All of the donors were given nivolumab, ipilimumab, aspirin, low-dose cyclophosphamide and low-dose radiotherapy as part of RACIN, a single-arm trial. V was pared by 0 bases and J by 2 bases, with 8 bases between. Per the germline V gene, CDR1 is GTSNPN and CDR2 is SVGIG (reference sequence). The CDR3 spans 13 residues. With TRAV- and TRBV-specific primers, first-strand cDNA was made, covering the alpha and beta chains. TCR amplification involved around 22 PCR cycles with a constant-region primer and V-primer adapter. Via MiXCR, TCRdb re-called the reads, giving one row per CDR3 protein. The sample yields more than 85,000 distinct CDR3 sequences, under 9.5% seen once.

The genes are TRBV30 and TRBJ2-7; D is possibly TRBD1 (5 bases). The receptor was isolated from a male donor with prostate cancer. The source material was PBMCs, sampled before treatment. CDR3 sequence: CAWSVKDTYEQYF. CDR3 in DNA: TGTGCCTGGAGTGTAAAGGACACCTACGAGCAGTACTTC.